These 9 T cell receptor beta chains originate from one sample sequenced in a study of cytomegalovirus exposure and HLA in healthy donors. PCR employed 60 Vbeta and 13 Jbeta primers. Produced via immunoSEQ multiplex PCR; TCRdb's table is partial and in-frame only. The sample contains under 200,000 clones, roughly 78% of which appear only once. Sequenced material: PBMCs. Source of these receptors: a middle-aged woman in good health and CMV-seronegative.

This chain links TRBV21-1 with TRBJ1-5. TRBV21-1 is tagged as a pseudogene. This CDR3 has 16 residues. CDR3 nucleotides: TGTGCCAGCAGCAAAGTTAACGGGGGAGGGAACCAGCCCCAGCATTTT. Amino acids: CASSKVNGGGNQPQHF.

The V call is TRBV21-1, the J call TRBJ2-3; TRBD2 reflects the table's D call only, with no check against the DNA. TRBV21-1 is shown as a pseudogene. The CDR3 extends over 16 amino acids. CDR3 sequence reads: CASSKGSGSGTDTQYF. The CDR3 coding sequence is TGTGCCAGCAGCAAAGGTTCGGGGAGCGGCACAGATACGCAGTATTTT.

The genes are TRBV6-1 and TRBJ1-2; D not resolved. Germline V gene lookup returns CDR1 MNHNS and CDR2 SASEGT. Trimming took 7 bases from V and 1 from J, leaving 10 bases between them. CDR3 length: 13 amino acids. The CDR3 coding sequence is TGTGCCAGCACCTCGCAGGTTAACTATGGCTACACCTTC. Amino acid sequence: CASTSQVNYGYTF.

The chain uses TRBV2 and TRBJ2-3; D not certain. CDR1 and CDR2 from the germline V gene are SNHLY and FYNNEI. Trimming took 1 base from V and 0 from J, leaving 5 bases between them. The CDR3 has 14 residues. The CDR3 DNA is TGTGCCAGCAGTGAAGACTATAGCACAGATACGCAGTATTTT. This gives the protein CASSEDYSTDTQYF. The variable domain in full, with the rest retrieved from reference TRBV2 and TRBJ2-3, is EPEVTQTPSHQVTQMGQEVILRCVPISNHLYFYWYRQILGQKVEFLVSFYNNEISEKSEIFDDQFSVERPDGSNFTLKIRSTKLEDSAMYFCASSEDYSTDTQYFGPGTRLTVL.

The rearrangement uses TRBV5-1 and TRBJ2-7, with D perhaps matching TRBD1 (5 bases). V was shortened by 0 bases and J by 1 base, with 17 bases between the two germline ends. The CDR3 has 17 amino acids. Germline V lookup: CDR1 SGHRS, CDR2 YFSETQ. CDR3: CASSLDSRQPFSYEQYF. The CDR3 DNA reads as TGCGCCAGCAGCTTGGATTCACGACAGCCCTTTTCCTACGAGCAGTACTTC.

The chain carries TRBV5-1 and TRBJ2-1, with 8 nucleotides matching TRBD2. V gave up 1 base and J gave up 0 bases; unmatched junction bases: 6. The CDR3 is 17 residues long. CDR1 and CDR2 from the germline V gene are SGHRS and YFSETQ. CDR3 DNA: TGCGCCAGCAGCTTGACGGGGGGGGAACTCTCCTACAATGAGCAGTTCTTC. Translating gives CASSLTGGELSYNEQFF.

This clone came up a few times. This chain's CDR3 is CASSLSMYKTGKNQPQHF. CDR3 nucleotide sequence: TGTGCCAGCAGTTTATCAATGTATAAGACAGGGAAGAATCAGCCCCAGCATTTT. This chain links TRBV28 with TRBJ1-5; 7 bases agree with TRBD1. Germline CDR1 and CDR2: MDHEN and SYDVKM. Losses at the gene ends were 1 base for V and 4 bases for J; bases not matched to a gene: 13. The CDR3 sequence is 18 residues long.

The rearrangement uses TRBV7-2 and TRBJ2-5; 9 bases fit TRBD1. V lost 11 bases to trimming and J lost 1 base; unmatched junction nucleotides: 5. Germline lookup yields CDR1 SGHTA and CDR2 FQGNSA. This CDR3 comprises 13 residues. The CDR3: CARTGVIQETQYF. Written as DNA, the CDR3 is TGTGCCCGGACAGGGGTCATCCAAGAGACCCAGTACTTC.

This chain joins TRBV10-3 and TRBJ2-5, with D tentatively TRBD1 (5 bases). The V and J ends lost 0 bases and 7 bases respectively, with 15 bases between them. The CDR3 sequence is 15 residues long. The germline V gene encodes CDR1 ENHRY and CDR2 SYGVKD. CDR3 in DNA: TGTGCCATCAGTGAGTCAAGCAGCCCCACAGGGACCCAGTACTTC. This codes for CAISESSSPTGTQYF.